The next 6 T cell receptor beta chains were all read from a single sample in a study of T cells in Graves' hyperthyroidism and ophthalmopathy. The CDR3 regions of TCR beta were amplified from RNA transcripts. The primer set for the first-round RT-PCR of the TCR CDR3 was HTBI. TCRdb analysed the multiplex PCR reads with MiXCR anew, one entry per CDR3 protein. Here the sample spans more than 550,000 distinct CDR3 sequences, under 20% being singletons. Specimen: blood. Receptors originate from a woman between 50 and 59 years old with Graves' hyperthyroidism that later progressed to Graves' ophthalmopathy.

This sequence joins TRBV2 and TRBJ2-5; 10 positions agree with TRBD1. V was clipped by 7 bases and J by 5 bases; unmatched bases: 13. CDR1 is SNHLY, CDR2 FYNNEI, per germline. This CDR3 contains 16 residues. CDR3 bases: TGTGCCAGCACTCAACTCTCCCCGGGACAGGGGGAGACCCAGTACTTC. The encoded protein is CASTQLSPGQGETQYF.

This rearrangement joins TRBV9 to TRBJ1-3; the D is unclear. CDR1 is SGDLS, CDR2 YYNGEE, per germline. V was shortened by 2 bases and J by 2 bases, with 11 bases between the two germline ends. This CDR3 has 15 residues. CDR3 coding DNA: TGTGCCAGCAGCGTCGACGCGGCCCCTGGAAACACCATATATTTT. This translates into CASSVDAAPGNTIYF.

This chain connects TRBV29-1 to TRBJ1-1; D perhaps matches TRBD1 (5 bases). V gave up 5 bases and J gave up 3 bases, with 13 bases separating them. The CDR3 has 13 residues. Germline V gene lookup returns CDR1 SQVTM and CDR2 ANQGSEA. The CDR3 region has the DNA TGCAGCGTTCCGAGGGGTGGTCACACTGAAGCTTTCTTT. It translates to CSVPRGGHTEAFF.

Ten or more counts support this clonotype. The genes are TRBV18 and TRBJ1-2; D gene ambiguous. This CDR3 contains 14 residues. Germline V gives CDR1 KGHSH, CDR2 LQKENI. The V and J ends lost 2 bases and 7 bases respectively, with 14 bases between them. In nucleotides, the CDR3 is TGTGCCAGCTCACCAGAGGGCTTTGATAGTGGCTACACCTTC. Protein sequence: CASSPEGFDSGYTF.

The V and J genes are TRBV28 and TRBJ2-7; D may be TRBD2 (6 bases). The CDR3 totals 13 residues. Looked up from germline, CDR1 is MDHEN and CDR2 is SYDVKM. Trimming took off 7 bases at V and 2 bases at J, with 12 bases between the two ends. This chain's CDR3 is CASKGTGTYEQYF. The CDR3 DNA follows: TGTGCCAGCAAAGGGACTGGCACCTACGAGCAGTACTTC.

There are a few counts of this clonotype. This chain uses TRBV20-1 with TRBJ2-3; 8 bases match TRBD2. There are 12 residues in the CDR3. V was pared by 6 bases and J by 2 bases, with 1 base of the junction left unmatched. Germline V gene data show CDR1 as DFQATT and CDR2 as SNEGSKA (reference sequence). The CDR3 region has the DNA TGCAGTGCAGCGGGGGCCACAGATACGCAGTATTTT. It codes for CSAAGATDTQYF.